The 7 T cell receptor beta chains given below trace back to one sample, sequenced in a study of human T cells and chemical hapten exposure. Indicated time point: patch test 2, 6 weeks after DPC sensitization. Treatment meaning: therapeutic diphenylcyclopropenone sensitization with weekly scalp DPC. Via MiXCR, TCRdb re-called the RACE reads, giving one row per CDR3 protein. Of more than 80,000 distinct CDR3 sequences listed, roughly 10% are singletons. The sequences come from whole blood, collected in connection with sensitization to the hapten diphenylcyclopropenone (DPC). These receptors originate from a woman aged 45-65 years with alopecia areata. Some clones in this sample may be carry-over from other donors' samples.

This clonotype was observed at least ten times. The rearrangement links TRBV18 to TRBJ2-7; TRBD1 might be the D (5 bases). Germline-derived CDR1 and CDR2 are KGHSH and LQKENI. The ends were cut back, 1 base at V and 2 bases at J, with 9 bases in the middle. The length of the CDR3 is 14 residues. The CDR3 region has the DNA TGTGCCAGCTCACCACGGCAGGGCACCTACGAGCAGTACTTC. The encoded protein is CASSPRQGTYEQYF. The whole variable domain, filled in from reference TRBV18 and TRBJ2-7, reads NAGVMQNPRHLVRRRGQEARLRCSPMKGHSHVYWYRQLPEEGLKFMVYLQKENIIDESGMPKERFSAEFPKEGPSILRIQQVVRGDSAAYFCASSPRQGTYEQYFGPGTRLTVT.

In this sample, this clonotype turned up a few times. The chain has TRBV25-1 and TRBJ2-6, with D possibly TRBD2 on 5 matching bases. V lost 2 bases and J 2 bases, leaving 7 bases between the germline ends. Germline lookup yields CDR1 MGHDK and CDR2 SYGVNS. This CDR3 has 15 amino acids. The CDR3 DNA reads TGTGCCAGCAGTGAAACGAGGGCTGGGGCCAACGTCCTGACTTTC. Translation: CASSETRAGANVLTF.

There are a few counts of this clonotype. V and J are TRBV18 and TRBJ2-7; D may be TRBD1 or TRBD2 (7 bases each). Germline CDR1 and CDR2: KGHSH and LQKENI. The CDR3 runs 16 residues. V lost 0 bases, J lost 2 bases, and 14 bases lay in between. CDR3 nucleotide sequence: TGTGCCAGCTCACCACCCCAGCAGGGGGGGCCCTACGAGCAGTACTTC. Protein: CASSPPQQGGPYEQYF.

The chain combines TRBV19 with TRBJ1-5; D may be TRBD1 (5 bases). There are 16 residues in the CDR3. The ends were cut back, 1 base at V and 0 bases at J, with 10 bases in the middle. Germline-derived CDR1 and CDR2 are LNHDA and SQIVND (reference sequence). CDR3 sequence reads: CASSIVAGHSNQPQHF. CDR3 bases: TGTGCCAGTAGTATAGTGGCAGGGCATAGCAATCAGCCCCAGCATTTT. Filled out from reference TRBV19 and TRBJ1-5, the complete variable domain reads DGGITQSPKYLFRKEGQNVTLSCEQNLNHDAMYWYRQDPGQGLRLIYYSQIVNDFQKGDIAEGYSVSREKKESFPLTVTSAQKNPTAFYLCASSIVAGHSNQPQHFGDGTRLSIL.

This clonotype was found a few times. The gene calls are TRBV7-7 and TRBJ2-5; perhaps D is TRBD1 or TRBD2 (5 bases each). The germline V gene encodes CDR1 SSHAT and CDR2 FNYEAQ (reference sequence). This CDR3 contains 16 residues. Trimming shortened V by 6 bases and J by 0 bases, and 17 bases separated the two germline ends. This CDR3 reads CASSQSPGTNQETQYF. The CDR3 nucleotides read TGTGCCAGCAGTCAAAGCCCCGGGACCAACCAAGAGACCCAGTACTTC.

V and J are TRBV3-1 and TRBJ2-5; D perhaps matches TRBD2 (6 bases). Germline CDR1 and CDR2: LGHDT and YNNKEL (reference sequence). The CDR3 has 12 residues. Deletions cut 6 bases from V and 5 bases from J, with 10 bases between. The CDR3 nucleotides read TGTGCCAGCAGTCTAGCGTCGGAGACCCAGTACTTC. It codes for CASSLASETQYF.

The CDR3 loop reads CASSVAGAGGNEQFF. The CDR3, as DNA: TGTGCCAGCAGCGTAGCTGGAGCGGGAGGGAATGAGCAGTTCTTC. The chain carries TRBV9 and TRBJ2-1; TRBD2 matches 10 bases. The CDR3 length is 15 residues. V gave up 0 bases and J gave up 7 bases; unmatched junction bases: 4. The germline V gene has CDR1 SGDLS and CDR2 YYNGEE.